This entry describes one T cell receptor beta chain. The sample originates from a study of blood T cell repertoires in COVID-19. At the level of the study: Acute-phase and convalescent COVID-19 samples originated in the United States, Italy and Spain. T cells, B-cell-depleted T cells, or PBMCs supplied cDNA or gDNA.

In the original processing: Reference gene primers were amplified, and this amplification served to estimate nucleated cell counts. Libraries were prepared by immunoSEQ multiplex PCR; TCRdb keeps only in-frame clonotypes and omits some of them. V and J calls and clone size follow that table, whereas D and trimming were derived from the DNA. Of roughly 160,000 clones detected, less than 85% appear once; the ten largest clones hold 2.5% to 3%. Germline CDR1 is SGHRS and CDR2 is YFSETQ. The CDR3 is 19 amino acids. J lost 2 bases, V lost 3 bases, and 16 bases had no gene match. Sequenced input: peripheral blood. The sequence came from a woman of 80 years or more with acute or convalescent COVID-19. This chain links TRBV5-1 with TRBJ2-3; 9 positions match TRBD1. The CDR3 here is CASSWEFGIQGAFTDTQYF. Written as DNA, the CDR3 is TGCGCCAGCAGCTGGGAATTCGGAATACAGGGGGCGTTCACAGATACGCAGTATTTT.